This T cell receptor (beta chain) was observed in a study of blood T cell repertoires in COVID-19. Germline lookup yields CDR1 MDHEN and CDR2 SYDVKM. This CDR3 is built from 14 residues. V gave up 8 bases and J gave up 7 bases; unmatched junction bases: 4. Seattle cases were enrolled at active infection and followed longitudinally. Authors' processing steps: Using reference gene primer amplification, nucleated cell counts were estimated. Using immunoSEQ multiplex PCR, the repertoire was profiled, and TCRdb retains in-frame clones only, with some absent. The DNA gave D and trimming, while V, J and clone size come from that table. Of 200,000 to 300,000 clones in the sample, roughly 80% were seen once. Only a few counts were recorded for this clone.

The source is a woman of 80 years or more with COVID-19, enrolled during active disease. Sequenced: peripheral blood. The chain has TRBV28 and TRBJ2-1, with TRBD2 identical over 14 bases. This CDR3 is CASYGTSGSNEQFF. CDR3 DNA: TGTGCCAGCTATGGGACTAGCGGGAGTAATGAGCAGTTCTTC.